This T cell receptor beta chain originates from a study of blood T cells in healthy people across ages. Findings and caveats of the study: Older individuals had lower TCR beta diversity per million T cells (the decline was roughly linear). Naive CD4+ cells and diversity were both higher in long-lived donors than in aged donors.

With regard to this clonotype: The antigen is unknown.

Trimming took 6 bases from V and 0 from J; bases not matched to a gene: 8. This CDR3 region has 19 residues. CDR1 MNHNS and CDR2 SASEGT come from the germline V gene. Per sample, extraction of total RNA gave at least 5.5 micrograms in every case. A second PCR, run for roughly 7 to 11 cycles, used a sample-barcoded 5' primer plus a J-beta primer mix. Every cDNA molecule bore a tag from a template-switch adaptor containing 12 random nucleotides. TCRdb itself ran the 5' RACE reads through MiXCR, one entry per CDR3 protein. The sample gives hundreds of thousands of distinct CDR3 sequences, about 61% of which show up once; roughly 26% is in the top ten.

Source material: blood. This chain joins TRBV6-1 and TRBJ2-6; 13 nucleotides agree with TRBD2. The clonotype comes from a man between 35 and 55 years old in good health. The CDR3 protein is CASSSGLAGIRSGANVLTF. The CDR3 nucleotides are TGTGCCAGCAGCTCGGGACTAGCGGGAATACGCTCTGGGGCCAACGTCCTGACTTTC.